This T cell receptor beta chain was captured in a study of blood T cell repertoires in COVID-19. Here immunoSEQ multiplex PCR was the method, and the copy in TCRdb shows in-frame clones only, minus some. The top ten hold about 1% of the sample, which has a few hundred thousand clones, 85% to 90% seen once. Recruitment covered about 25 US areas and drew participants whose ages spanned about 18 to 89 years. Trimming took 8 bases from V and 2 from J, leaving 25 bases between them. This CDR3 has 18 amino acids. Germline V gene lookup returns CDR1 SNHLY and CDR2 FYNNEI. The source material was PBMCs or T cells enriched from blood (not recorded which). The chain carries TRBV2 and TRBJ2-4; no definite D call. This clonotype was sampled from a man younger than 35 who had recovered from COVID-19. CDR3 in amino acids: CASCSFQTPQRTKNIQYF. The CDR3 coding sequence is TGTGCCAGCTGTAGTTTCCAGACACCCCAACGAACCAAAAACATTCAGTACTTC.